The text below deals with one T cell receptor (beta chain). Its antigen is not known. This specimen comes from a study of shared clonotypes between healthy human individuals. Losses at the gene ends were 11 bases for V and 8 bases for J; bases not matched to a gene: 6. Germline V CDR1 and CDR2: LNHDA, SQIVND (reference sequence). The CDR3 sequence is 13 residues long. Whole-study results and caveats: In four donors, around 4.5% of naive CD4 clonotypes appeared in common.

Assay execution took place at the deep level. The repertoire was sequenced with immunoSEQ multiplex PCR; TCRdb's copy has only in-frame clones and lacks some. The sample carries about 2.1 million clones, around 93% recorded once. CD8 cells regarded as naive lacked CD45RO, were positively chosen for CCR7, and omitted terminally differentiated effector memory CD45RA+ cells. The genes are TRBV19 and TRBJ2-1; 13 bases agree with TRBD2. This sequence originates from a young man in good health. Some clones in this sample may be carry-over from other donors' samples. Specimen: naive CD8+ T cells from PBMCs. CDR3 coding DNA: TGTGCCGGAAGGACTAGCGGGAGCGATGAGCAGTTCTTC. Translating it yields CAGRTSGSDEQFF.